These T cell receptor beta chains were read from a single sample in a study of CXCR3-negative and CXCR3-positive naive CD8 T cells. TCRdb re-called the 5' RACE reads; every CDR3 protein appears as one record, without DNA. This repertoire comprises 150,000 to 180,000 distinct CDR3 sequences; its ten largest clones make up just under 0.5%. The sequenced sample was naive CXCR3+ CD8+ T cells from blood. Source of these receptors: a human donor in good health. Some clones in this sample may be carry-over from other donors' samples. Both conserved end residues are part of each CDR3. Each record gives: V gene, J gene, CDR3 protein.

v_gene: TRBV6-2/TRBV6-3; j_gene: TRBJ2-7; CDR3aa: CASSYWGTSYEQYF
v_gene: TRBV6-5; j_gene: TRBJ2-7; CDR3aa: CASSYSQVYEQYF
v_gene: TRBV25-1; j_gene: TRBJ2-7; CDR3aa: CAGSSGTGAYEQYF
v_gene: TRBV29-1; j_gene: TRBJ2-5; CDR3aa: CSALPLDRRGETQYF
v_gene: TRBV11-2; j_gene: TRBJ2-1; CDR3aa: CASSLAHGQEQFF
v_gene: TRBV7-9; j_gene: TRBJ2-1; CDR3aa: CASSLLAYNEQFF
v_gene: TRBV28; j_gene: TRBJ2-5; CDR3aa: CASSLDPSVQETQYF
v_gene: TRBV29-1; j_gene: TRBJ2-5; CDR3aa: CSARDGYQETQYF
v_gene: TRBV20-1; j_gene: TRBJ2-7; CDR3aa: CSARGLAGAVGEQYF
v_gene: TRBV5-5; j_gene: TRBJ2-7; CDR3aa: CASSPTFGGSYEQYF
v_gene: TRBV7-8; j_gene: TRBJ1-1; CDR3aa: CASSRLTGGTEAFF
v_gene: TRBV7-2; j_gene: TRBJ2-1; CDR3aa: CASSSPIMTSGGYNEQFF
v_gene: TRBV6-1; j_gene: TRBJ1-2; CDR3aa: CASSDLPEGDGYTF
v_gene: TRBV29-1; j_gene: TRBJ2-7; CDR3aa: CSVAVTSALNSYEQYF
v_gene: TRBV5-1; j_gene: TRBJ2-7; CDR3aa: CASSLAGRASYEQYF
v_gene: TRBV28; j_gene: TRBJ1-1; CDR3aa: CASSRILDRLEAFF
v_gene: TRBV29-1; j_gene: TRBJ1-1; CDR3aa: CSVEGPATRQGMNTEAFF
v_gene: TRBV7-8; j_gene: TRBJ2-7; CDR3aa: CASSYPGTGDYEQYF
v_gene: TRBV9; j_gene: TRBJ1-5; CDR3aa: CASSGRNQPQHF
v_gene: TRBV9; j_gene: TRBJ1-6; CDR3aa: CASSPAGTASSYNSPLHF